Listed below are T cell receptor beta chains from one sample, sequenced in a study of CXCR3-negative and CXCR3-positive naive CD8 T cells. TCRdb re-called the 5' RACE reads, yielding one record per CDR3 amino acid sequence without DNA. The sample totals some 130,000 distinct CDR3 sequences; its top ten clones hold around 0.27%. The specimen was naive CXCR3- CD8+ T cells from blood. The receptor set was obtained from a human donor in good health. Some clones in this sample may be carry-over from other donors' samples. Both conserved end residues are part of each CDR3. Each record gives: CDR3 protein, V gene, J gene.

CASSEYETGGNTEAFF	TRBV2	TRBJ1-1
CASGATPSSYNEQFF	TRBV2	TRBJ2-1
CSAIGRRGVVNTEAFF	TRBV20-1	TRBJ1-1
CASSLRYPSGSSYNEQFF	TRBV7-8	TRBJ2-1
CASKPLTGTDYTF	TRBV6-1	TRBJ1-2
CASSLWGESNQPQHF	TRBV7-8	TRBJ1-5
CASSYRGGPEAFF	TRBV6-2/TRBV6-3	TRBJ1-1
CSGWGPAAGEQYF	TRBV29-1	TRBJ2-7
CASSSLTSPGTEAFF	TRBV13	TRBJ1-1
CASTPDGELFF	TRBV12-3/TRBV12-4	TRBJ2-2
CASSIGPYNEQFF	TRBV19	TRBJ2-1
CASSLAGTSGKHEQYF	TRBV7-2	TRBJ2-7
CASSRHLQETQYF	TRBV6-2/TRBV6-3	TRBJ2-5
CASSPAGTTYNEQFF	TRBV18	TRBJ2-1
CAISKGADISEEQYF	TRBV10-3	TRBJ2-7
CASSLRGVDTEAFF	TRBV5-1	TRBJ1-1
CASSLMGDRGYEQYF	TRBV5-4	TRBJ2-7
CASSFTVAGPYEQYF	TRBV28	TRBJ2-7
CSVGQGVGTDTQYF	TRBV29-1	TRBJ2-3
CSVSDLAYEQYF	TRBV29-1	TRBJ2-7
CASSQPLYSAPGLARNEQFF	TRBV4-1	TRBJ2-1
CASSPSDRDRETPSPYEQYF	TRBV5-1	TRBJ2-7
CSAPPTGTGAEQYF	TRBV20-1	TRBJ2-7
CASSSPYHYQQYF	TRBV7-2	TRBJ2-7
CASSSGLGETELFF	TRBV7-6	TRBJ2-2
CASKPPGQGYEQYF	TRBV27	TRBJ2-7
CASSFEAYSYEQYF	TRBV28	TRBJ2-7
CASSPTTEGSANTGELFF	TRBV7-6	TRBJ2-2
CSVGSGTANNEQFF	TRBV29-1	TRBJ2-1
CSVEVVGTGAYNEQFF	TRBV29-1	TRBJ2-1
CASTINGLSYEQYF	TRBV2	TRBJ2-7
CARSFLRSENTEAFF	TRBV5-1	TRBJ1-1
CASRYRAQELNEKLFF	TRBV6-6	TRBJ1-4
CASSPPGGASYNEQFF	TRBV7-9	TRBJ2-1
CSVEGGQTDTQYF	TRBV29-1	TRBJ2-3
CSVVRGDTGELFF	TRBV29-1	TRBJ2-2
CASTFGPANEQFF	TRBV7-6	TRBJ2-1
CASSLVHSSSYEQYF	TRBV7-2	TRBJ2-7
CASSKVVGKETQYF	TRBV21-1	TRBJ2-5
CASSFDSTPEQYF	TRBV5-8	TRBJ2-7
CASSHGTSGTYTDTQYF	TRBV4-2	TRBJ2-3
CASSLIGSDTQYF	TRBV27	TRBJ2-3
CASSLALAEQETQYF	TRBV7-2	TRBJ2-5
CASSLLEHNEQFF	TRBV7-3	TRBJ2-1